Listed below are T cell receptor beta chains from one sample, sequenced in a study of cytomegalovirus exposure and HLA in healthy donors. The assay was immunoSEQ multiplex PCR, and TCRdb's table has in-frame clones only and misses some. The data show approximately 150,000 clones, roughly four fifths seen once. Specimen: PBMCs. The receptor set was obtained from a man in his fifties in good health and CMV-seropositive. The CDR3 runs from the conserved cysteine through the conserved F or W. D genes are given only for firm matches. The size field is filled for only some rows; it gives once, few, many or a size class.

CDR3nt | CDR3aa | j_gene | abundance | d_gene | v_gene
TGTGCCAGCGTTTTAAGGGGCCCCCAGCCCCAGCATTTT | CASVLRGPQPQHF | TRBJ1-5 | NA | NA | TRBV6-6
TGCGCCAGCAGCGACGGGGGCTCTGGAAACACCATATATTTT | CASSDGGSGNTIYF | TRBJ1-3 | few | NA | TRBV5-1
TGTGCCAGCAGCGAGAAAACGGGACAGAACTACAATGAGCAGTTCTTC | CASSEKTGQNYNEQFF | TRBJ2-1 | NA | TRBD1 | TRBV7-2
TGTGCCAGCAGCCGATTTCCGGGACAAACGAACACTGAAGCTTTCTTT | CASSRFPGQTNTEAFF | TRBJ1-1 | NA | NA | TRBV6-6
TGTGCCACCAGTGGGACAGGGGGCTTACGAAACACTGAAGCTTTCTTT | CATSGTGGLRNTEAFF | TRBJ1-1 | NA | TRBD1 | TRBV15
TGTGCCAGCAGCTTAGACCTAACCAAAAACATTCAGTACTTC | CASSLDLTKNIQYF | TRBJ2-4 | NA | NA | TRBV7-9
TGTGCCAGCTCGCCGGGACAGGGGTCGAACGAGCAGTACTTC | CASSPGQGSNEQYF | TRBJ2-7 | NA | TRBD1 | TRBV18
TGCAGCGTTGTCGGGGGAACTAATGAAAAACTGTTTTTT | CSVVGGTNEKLFF | TRBJ1-4 | NA | NA | TRBV29-1
TGTGCCAGCAGCCAACAGGGGAACACTGAAGCTTTCTTT | CASSQQGNTEAFF | TRBJ1-1 | NA | NA | TRBV14
TGCGCCAGCAGCCAAGAAGGGGTGTCTGGAAACACCATATATTTT | CASSQEGVSGNTIYF | TRBJ1-3 | NA | NA | TRBV4-1
TGTGCCATCAGTGAGTACGGATCAACAGGGGATGACACTGAAGCTTTCTTT | CAISEYGSTGDDTEAFF | TRBJ1-1 | few | TRBD1 | TRBV10-3
TGTGCCAGCAGCGGGACTAGCGGGGGTGAGCAGTTCTTC | CASSGTSGGEQFF | TRBJ2-1 | NA | TRBD2 | TRBV5-6
TGTGCCAGCACCAGGACAGATACGCAGTATTTT | CASTRTDTQYF | TRBJ2-3 | NA | NA | TRBV6-6